The 11 T cell receptor beta chains presented below share a single source sample, sequenced in a study of CD8 T cells in Susac syndrome. An amount of RNA that ranged from roughly 0.45 to 1 ug was reverse transcribed with random hexamers. One entry per CDR3 protein results from TCRdb running MiXCR on the immunoSEQ multiplex PCR reads. This sample has some 260,000 distinct CDR3 sequences, with roughly 85% found just once. The sequencing sample was made of CD8+ T cells from PBMCs. Receptors originate from a human donor with multiple sclerosis.

In its sample, this clonotype was seen once. The chain uses TRBV9 and TRBJ1-2, with D possibly matching TRBD1 (6 bases). Trimming pared 0 bases from V and 4 bases from J, leaving 22 bases between. The CDR3 consists of 18 residues. Germline CDR1 reads SGDLS; CDR2 reads YYNGEE. CDR3 nucleotide sequence: TGTGCCAGCAGCGTAGGTCGAGGAGGGGGTGAGACAGCCTATGGCTACACCTTC. Protein sequence: CASSVGRGGGETAYGYTF.

The chain combines TRBV6-1 with TRBJ1-5, with D possibly matching TRBD1 (6 bases). The germline gives CDR1 MNHNS, CDR2 SASEGT. The ends were cut back, 2 bases at V and 1 base at J, with 12 bases in the middle. The CDR3 contains 16 residues. The CDR3 sequence: CASSEIWGASNQPQHF. In DNA, the CDR3 is TGTGCCAGCAGTGAAATTTGGGGGGCGAGCAATCAGCCCCAGCATTTT.

The CDR3 DNA is TGTGCCAGCAGCCGCACAGGGACAGCCCAAGAGACCCAGTACTTC. It yields the protein CASSRTGTAQETQYF. The chain recombines TRBV27 with TRBJ2-5; 7 bases map to TRBD1. This CDR3 contains 15 residues. Germline values: CDR1 MNHEY, CDR2 SMNVEV (reference sequence). Trimming at V came to 6 bases and at J to 1 base, leaving 8 bases not matched to a gene.

This chain links TRBV6-1 with TRBJ2-7; 7 bases agree with TRBD1. Germline values: CDR1 MNHNS, CDR2 SASEGT. The CDR3 extends over 16 amino acids. V shed 1 base and J 6 bases; nucleotides not matched to a gene: 12. CDR3 in amino acids: CASSEDIIEGALEQYF. The CDR3 DNA is TGTGCCAGCAGTGAAGACATTATCGAGGGGGCGCTCGAGCAGTACTTC.

This chain connects TRBV3-1 to TRBJ2-3; TRBD2 might be the D (7 bases). V was pared by 4 bases and J by 9 bases, with 20 bases between. The CDR3 covers 15 residues. Germline assignment: CDR1 LGHDT and CDR2 YNNKEL (reference sequence). The CDR3 nucleotides read TGTGCCAGCAGCCTACAGAGGGGGGGGAGGAGGACGCAGTATTTT. This encodes CASSLQRGGRRTQYF.

The CDR3 loop is CASTDMWTEAFF. The CDR3 coding sequence is TGTGCCAGCACCGATATGTGGACTGAAGCTTTCTTT. The rearrangement uses TRBV27 and TRBJ1-1; D unclear. The germline CDR1 and CDR2 sequences are MNHEY and SMNVEV (reference sequence). The V gene lost 7 bases and the J gene lost 5 bases, with 11 bases spanning the gap. The CDR3 contains 12 residues.

The V call is TRBV27, the J call TRBJ1-1; D is undetermined. The germline V gene has CDR1 MNHEY and CDR2 SMNVEV (reference sequence). V was pared by 5 bases and J by 6 bases, with 10 bases between. CDR3 length: 12 residues. This chain's CDR3 is CASSPLGSEAFF. CDR3 sequence (DNA): TGTGCCAGCAGTCCCCTGGGGTCTGAAGCTTTCTTT.

This clonotype has more than one count but fewer than ten. The rearrangement uses TRBV27 and TRBJ2-3; D is possibly TRBD1 (5 bases). CDR3 length: 14 amino acids. Germline assignment: CDR1 MNHEY and CDR2 SMNVEV (reference sequence). Deletions cut 2 bases from V and 3 bases from J, with 9 bases between. CDR3 in DNA: TGTGCCAGCAGTTTAGTCAGGGAAACAGATACGCAGTATTTT. It specifies CASSLVRETDTQYF.

This sequence joins TRBV23-1 and TRBJ2-7; maybe TRBD1 (6 bases). TRBV23-1 is an open reading frame, and its role is uncertain. The length of the CDR3 is 14 residues. V was shortened by 2 bases and J by 7 bases, with 15 bases between the two germline ends. Here the CDR3 DNA reads TGCGCCAGCAGTCAAGATTCCGGGACAAAAGAGCAGTACTTC. This sequence encodes CASSQDSGTKEQYF.

A note on this clonotype: The CDR3 does not end in the conserved phenylalanine or tryptophan, so this is likely a read error. The genes are TRBV12-3 or TRBV12-4 and TRBJ2-7, with D unresolved. The CDR3 extends over 13 amino acids. Trimming removed 3 bases from V and 6 bases from J, with 12 bases in between. The DNA for the CDR3 is TGTGCCAGCAGTTTTGGCCCGATCGGCGAGCAGTACCTC. Protein: CASSFGPIGEQYL.

The chain combines TRBV6-5 with TRBJ2-7; the match to TRBD2 covers 15 bases. V gave up 0 bases and J gave up 1 base; unmatched junction bases: 7. There are 19 residues in the CDR3. Germline V gene data show CDR1 as MNHEY and CDR2 as SVGAGI. The CDR3 sequence: CASSYSLGLAGGDSYEQYF. Here the CDR3 DNA reads TGTGCCAGCAGTTACTCCCTGGGACTAGCGGGAGGAGATTCCTACGAGCAGTACTTC.